The TCR beta chain under discussion was sequenced for a study of T cells in Graves' hyperthyroidism and ophthalmopathy. Study-wide results and limits: Stable hyperthyroidism was told apart from ophthalmopathy by a model built on 13 V-J features. Clonotypes that were expanded in thyroid above 0.001 mostly appeared in blood too.

Patients aged 18 to 65 had newly diagnosed hyperthyroidism that had lasted under 2 months. The authors took PBMCs from 10 ml fresh peripheral blood. Germline-derived CDR1 and CDR2 are MNHNS and SASEGT. The CDR3 totals 13 residues. Deletions cut 7 bases from V and 7 bases from J, with 16 bases between. This clonotype was observed a few times. As yet, its antigen is unknown. Authors of the study amplified TCR beta CDR3 regions from RNA transcripts. The HTBI primer set was used in a first-round RT-PCR of the TCR CDR3. A single record per CDR3 protein comes from TCRdb applying MiXCR to the multiplex PCR reads. The table records hundreds of thousands of distinct CDR3 sequences, about 15% of them present only once.

The receptor was isolated from a woman in her late teens or twenties with Graves' hyperthyroidism. The V gene is TRBV6-1, the J gene TRBJ1-1; the D gene is possibly TRBD1 (5 bases). The sequenced sample was blood. In nucleotides, the CDR3 is TGTGCCAGCATAAATCCCGACAGAGATGAAGCTTTCTTT. It codes for CASINPDRDEAFF.